These T cell receptor beta chains were read from a single sample in a study of cytomegalovirus exposure and HLA in healthy donors. Assay used: immunoSEQ multiplex PCR; TCRdb lists only in-frame clones, some missing. The data show about 140,000 clones, about 75% seen once. The sequencing sample was made of PBMCs. The receptors here all came from a woman under 40 in good health and CMV-seronegative. Both conserved end residues are trimmed from each CDR3. The order of the fields is V gene, CDR3 protein.

V gene: TRBV27; CDR3 protein: ASSTPLSTRTGLYEQY
V gene: TRBV10-3; CDR3 protein: AIRGSGGGPDTQY
V gene: TRBV5-1; CDR3 protein: ASSLERLGHMNTEAF
V gene: TRBV7-9; CDR3 protein: ASSNQGATGYT
V gene: TRBV10-1; CDR3 protein: ASSDRDRVDEQY
V gene: TRBV6-1; CDR3 protein: ASRTGGYSYNEQF
V gene: TRBV30; CDR3 protein: AWKTGGNTIY
V gene: TRBV28; CDR3 protein: ASSLRQSQDIQY
V gene: TRBV9; CDR3 protein: ASSLDQGDQPQH
V gene: TRBV28; CDR3 protein: ASSALSGVKGGYT
V gene: TRBV28; CDR3 protein: ASSFWGQGQETQY
V gene: TRBV20-1; CDR3 protein: SSIAAETQY
V gene: TRBV6-5; CDR3 protein: ASSSIGGFYNEQF
V gene: TRBV13; CDR3 protein: ASSGDNQGNTEAF
V gene: TRBV5-1; CDR3 protein: ASSLLADETQY
V gene: TRBV6-6; CDR3 protein: ASSYSTGNTEAF
V gene: TRBV19; CDR3 protein: ASSPQGGVGAKNIQY
V gene: TRBV9; CDR3 protein: ASSGGVLAGGQETQY
V gene: TRBV6-5; CDR3 protein: ASRNRGLNTEAF
V gene: TRBV7-6; CDR3 protein: ASSLGRGYEQY
V gene: TRBV29-1; CDR3 protein: SSTPDGGTTGTQY
V gene: TRBV5-5; CDR3 protein: ASSNNPSGRGNEQF
V gene: TRBV2; CDR3 protein: ASSTFGTSAHQETQY
V gene: TRBV13; CDR3 protein: ASEFPRVTGELF
V gene: TRBV30; CDR3 protein: AWRSAGDTEAF
V gene: TRBV5-1; CDR3 protein: ASSSGTSGGSGTGELF
V gene: TRBV6-6; CDR3 protein: ASSTGGSGEKLF
V gene: TRBV29-1; CDR3 protein: SVDTPRAETQY
V gene: TRBV12-5; CDR3 protein: ASGSTLDGRGTTDTQY
V gene: TRBV5-1; CDR3 protein: ASSSSTGGEAF
V gene: TRBV10-3; CDR3 protein: AIGWDRDTDTQY
V gene: TRBV19; CDR3 protein: ASSINSDPDTQY
V gene: TRBV5-1; CDR3 protein: ASSLALAGVFTDTQY
V gene: TRBV4-2; CDR3 protein: ASSPRGGGSIGETQY
V gene: TRBV5-1; CDR3 protein: ASSTQGQVSEQY
V gene: TRBV18; CDR3 protein: ASSPYEAGSYEQY
V gene: TRBV7-8; CDR3 protein: ASGLNEKLF
V gene: TRBV28; CDR3 protein: ASSTRGGAIVAF
V gene: TRBV7-3; CDR3 protein: ASSLTGGADTQY
V gene: TRBV7-2; CDR3 protein: ASSLAPQAYGYT
V gene: TRBV10-2; CDR3 protein: ASSTTSVRETQY
V gene: TRBV27; CDR3 protein: ASREAPWTGNTIY